Below are 29 T cell receptor beta chains sequenced from a single sample in a study of T cell repertoires in cytomegalovirus infection (dated by TCRdb to about 2019). Data came from an Illumina HiSeq 1500. TCRdb passed the public sequencing reads through fastp at Q25 and MiXCR, retaining productive beta sequences. Records with the same CDR3 protein are collapsed into one entry carrying the most frequent genes and DNA. The sample table lists a few hundred thousand distinct CDR3 sequences, roughly 16% of them with a count of one. The ten largest make up 12% of the sample. Sequencing input: PBMCs. The receptors stem from a human donor in good health (CMV status not recorded). Some clones in this sample may be carry-over from other donors' samples.

The V gene is TRBV2, the J gene TRBJ2-7; TRBD1 matches 10 bases. Trimming removed 7 bases from V and 5 bases from J; junction bases left unmatched: 8. Germline V gene sequence: CDR1 SNHLY, CDR2 FYNNEI. The CDR3 runs 14 residues. The CDR3 DNA is TGTGCCAGCACCCGGGACAGGGGTGCTAACGAGCAGTACTTC. It yields the protein CASTRDRGANEQYF.

V is TRBV2 and J is TRBJ1-5, with D hard to call. The CDR3 is 14 residues long. CDR1 and CDR2 from the germline V gene are SNHLY and FYNNEI. Trimming removed 7 bases from V and 0 bases from J, with 10 bases in between. The CDR3 region is CASMSGTSNQPQHF. CDR3 nucleotides: TGTGCCAGCATGTCGGGTACTAGCAATCAGCCCCAGCATTTT. The full variable domain, in which reference TRBV2 and TRBJ1-5 provide the parts outside the CDR3, is EPEVTQTPSHQVTQMGQEVILRCVPISNHLYFYWYRQILGQKVEFLVSFYNNEISEKSEIFDDQFSVERPDGSNFTLKIRSTKLEDSAMYFCASMSGTSNQPQHFGDGTRLSIL.

This clonotype showed up just a few times. The chain employs TRBV7-2 and TRBJ2-7, with D perhaps assigned TRBD1 or TRBD2 (6 bases each). The V gene's germline CDR1 is SGHTA and CDR2 FQGNSA. CDR3 length: 16 amino acids. The germline V and J ends were trimmed by 5 bases and 2 bases, with 19 bases remaining between them. The CDR3 protein is CASSPPLGGFTYEQYF. CDR3 nucleotides: TGTGCCAGCAGCCCCCCCCTGGGGGGCTTTACCTACGAGCAGTACTTC.

The rearrangement joins TRBV4-1 to TRBJ1-1, with a possible D match to TRBD1 (6 bases). The CDR3 totals 14 residues. V was pared by 3 bases and J by 6 bases, with 14 bases between. The germline V gene encodes CDR1 MGHRA and CDR2 YSYEKL. In DNA, the CDR3 is TGCGCCAGCAGCCAGCTACAGGGATCCTCTGAAGCTTTCTTT. It translates to CASSQLQGSSEAFF.

The chain couples TRBV20-1 to TRBJ2-7, with TRBD1 matching over 8 bases. Looked up from germline, CDR1 is DFQATT and CDR2 is SNEGSKA (reference sequence). This CDR3 region has 14 residues. The ends lost 2 bases at V and 0 bases at J; junction bases unmatched: 3. This CDR3 is CSARRDRSSYEQYF. The CDR3 region has the DNA TGCAGTGCTAGACGGGACAGGAGCTCCTACGAGCAGTACTTC.

This clonotype occurred a few times. The rearrangement joins TRBV18 to TRBJ1-1; D is uncertain. V lost 5 bases to trimming and J lost 4 bases, with 14 bases between them. The CDR3 extends over 14 amino acids. In germline, CDR1 is KGHSH, CDR2 LQKENI. The CDR3 protein is CASSTPRGATEAFF. CDR3 DNA sequence: TGTGCCAGCTCAACCCCCCGGGGAGCCACTGAAGCTTTCTTT.

This clonotype showed up just a few times. The CDR3 DNA sequence: TGTGCCAGTAGTACGCCGGCAGGGGGTAATCAGCCCCAGCATTTT. It translates to CASSTPAGGNQPQHF. V is TRBV19 and J is TRBJ1-5; 7 positions match TRBD1. J lost 4 bases, V lost 4 bases, and 7 bases had no gene match. Germline CDR1 LNHDA, CDR2 SQIVND (reference sequence). The CDR3 consists of 15 residues.

The chain couples TRBV7-9 to TRBJ1-2; TRBD1 might be the D (5 bases). The CDR3 is made up of 15 amino acids. Germline-derived CDR1 and CDR2 are SEHNR and FQNEAQ (reference sequence). V was shortened by 2 bases and J by 4 bases, with 14 bases between the two germline ends. The CDR3 bases are TGTGCCAGCAGCTTACCTTTCCGGGACCTCTATGGCTACACCTTC. This gives the protein CASSLPFRDLYGYTF.

This clonotype was counted between two and nine times. The genes are TRBV20-1 and TRBJ2-3; D perhaps matches TRBD1 (5 bases). This CDR3 spans 13 amino acids. V was trimmed by 4 bases and J by 2 bases, leaving 10 bases between them. Germline V gives CDR1 DFQATT, CDR2 SNEGSKA (reference sequence). CDR3 sequence: CSAIGANTDTQYF. The CDR3 DNA sequence: TGCAGTGCTATAGGGGCTAACACAGATACGCAGTATTTT.

The CDR3 loop is CASSIDGNYNEQFF. The CDR3 DNA follows: TGTGCCAGCAGCATCGACGGGAACTACAATGAGCAGTTCTTC. The chain carries TRBV7-9 and TRBJ2-1; possible D gene TRBD2, 5 bases. In germline, CDR1 is SEHNR, CDR2 FQNEAQ (reference sequence). CDR3 size: 14 residues. Trimming removed 5 bases at V and 3 bases at J, with 11 bases between. The entire variable domain, with the rest obtained from reference TRBV7-9 and TRBJ2-1, is as follows: DTGVSQNPRHKITKRGQNVTFRCDPISEHNRLYWYRQTLGQGPEFLTYFQNEAQLEKSRLLSDRFSAERPKGSFSTLEIQRTEQGDSAMYLCASSIDGNYNEQFFGPGTRLTVL.

There are many counts of this clonotype. This chain uses TRBV7-2 with TRBJ2-2; D is uncertain. This CDR3 comprises 16 residues. Germline loops: CDR1 SGHTA, CDR2 FQGNSA. Between the trimmed V and J ends, which lost 0 bases and 5 bases, there was a span of 13 bases. The CDR3 bases are TGTGCCAGCAGCTTAGCGCCCTGGCTGGGGACCGGGGAGCTGTTTTTT. It codes for CASSLAPWLGTGELFF.

This clonotype was picked up a small number of times. This chain connects TRBV14 to TRBJ2-7; TRBD1 matches at 7 bases. Germline values: CDR1 SGHDN, CDR2 FVKESK. The V and J ends lost 4 bases and 3 bases, in that order; junction bases with no gene match: 15. The CDR3 consists of 17 residues. The CDR3 spells CASSLTGTVLRGYEQYF. The DNA of the CDR3 is TGTGCCAGCAGCCTAACCGGGACAGTGCTTCGGGGCTACGAGCAGTACTTC.

The gene calls are TRBV3-1 and TRBJ2-6; the D is unclear. Trimming cost V 0 bases and J 4 bases, with 10 bases left between them. The germline V gene encodes CDR1 LGHDT and CDR2 YNNKEL (reference sequence). The CDR3 covers 16 residues. CDR3 sequence reads: CASSQDFNLGANVLTF. CDR3 DNA sequence: TGTGCCAGCAGCCAAGATTTTAACCTCGGGGCCAACGTCCTGACTTTC.

This clonotype was picked up a small number of times. V usage is TRBV27 and J usage is TRBJ2-7; 9 positions agree with TRBD1. CDR1 is MNHEY, CDR2 SMNVEV, per germline (reference sequence). The CDR3 is made up of 14 amino acids. Unmatched junction bases numbered 7, after V lost 8 bases and J lost 2 bases. The CDR3 is CASARDRDTYEQYF. The CDR3 DNA follows: TGTGCCAGCGCCCGGGACAGGGACACCTACGAGCAGTACTTC.

The V gene is TRBV20-1, the J gene TRBJ1-5; D perhaps matches TRBD1 (5 bases). The CDR3 covers 15 residues. Trimming removed 0 bases from V and 5 bases from J, with 14 bases in between. The germline gives CDR1 DFQATT, CDR2 SNEGSKA (reference sequence). The CDR3 spells CSARDLASRDQPQHF. CDR3 sequence (DNA): TGCAGTGCTAGAGATCTAGCATCCAGGGATCAGCCCCAGCATTTT.

The rearrangement joins TRBV6-6 to TRBJ2-5; D might be TRBD1 (6 bases). This CDR3 spans 13 amino acids. Trimming took 8 bases from V and 1 from J, leaving 11 bases between them. Germline values: CDR1 MNHNY, CDR2 SVGAGI (reference sequence). CDR3 amino acids: CASEGHLQETQYF. The CDR3 coding sequence is TGTGCCAGCGAGGGACATCTCCAAGAGACCCAGTACTTC.

This clonotype has a handful of counts. The gene calls are TRBV10-3 and TRBJ1-1, with TRBD1 identical over 7 bases. The V segment lost 6 bases and the J segment 1 base; nucleotides outside the gene matches: 8. Looked up from germline, CDR1 is ENHRY and CDR2 is SYGVKD. This CDR3 spans 15 amino acids. The CDR3 sequence is CAISGVGTENTEAFF. The CDR3 DNA sequence: TGTGCCATCAGCGGAGTAGGGACAGAGAACACTGAAGCTTTCTTT.

In its sample, this clonotype was seen many times. The chain recombines TRBV7-2 with TRBJ1-5, with a weak D call TRBD1 (5 bases). The V gene's germline CDR1 is SGHTA and CDR2 FQGNSA. The CDR3 contains 15 residues. V lost 5 bases and J 5 bases, leaving 16 bases between the germline ends. The CDR3 region has the DNA TGTGCCAGCAGCCCATGGGCGGGACTCGATCAGCCCCAGCATTTT. It translates to CASSPWAGLDQPQHF.

This clonotype was recorded at least ten times. This chain links TRBV7-9 with TRBJ2-7; TRBD1 aligns across 10 bases. With V trimmed by 4 bases and J by 5 bases, 8 bases remained unmatched. There are 15 residues in the CDR3. The germline gives CDR1 SEHNR, CDR2 FQNEAQ (reference sequence). Here the CDR3 DNA reads TGTGCCAGCAGCTGGGCGGGACAGGGGTTCCACGAGCAGTACTTC. This translates into CASSWAGQGFHEQYF.

This clonotype was seen more than once but under ten times. V gene TRBV11-1 combines with J gene TRBJ2-4, with TRBD1 matching 10 bases. V dropped 4 bases and J dropped 7; count of bases not matched to a gene: 10. Per germline, CDR1 SGHAT and CDR2 FQDESV (reference sequence). This CDR3 comprises 16 residues. In nucleotides, the CDR3 is TGTGCCAGCAGCTCGCCCCTCCGGACAGGGGGGAACATTCAGTACTTC. It codes for CASSSPLRTGGNIQYF.

This chain uses TRBV5-6 with TRBJ1-1; maybe TRBD1 (5 bases). V lost 2 bases to trimming and J lost 0 bases, with 11 bases between them. The CDR3 runs 15 residues. Germline assignment: CDR1 SGHDT and CDR2 YYEEEE. CDR3 DNA: TGTGCCAGCAGCTTTCCCACAGGATTGAACACTGAAGCTTTCTTT. Protein product: CASSFPTGLNTEAFF.

This rearrangement joins TRBV19 to TRBJ1-2, with D possibly TRBD1 on 6 matching bases. The CDR3 totals 13 residues. Germline-derived CDR1 and CDR2 are LNHDA and SQIVND (reference sequence). Between the trimmed V and J ends, which lost 8 bases and 3 bases, there was a span of 13 bases. The CDR3 coding sequence is TGTGCCAGTTCCGGACAGTTTCACTATGGCTACACCTTC. It is translated as CASSGQFHYGYTF.

This clonotype was picked up a small number of times. The chain combines TRBV28 with TRBJ1-6; TRBD1 aligns across 7 bases. This CDR3 region has 19 residues. Germline assignment: CDR1 MDHEN and CDR2 SYDVKM. J was trimmed by 10 bases and V by 2 bases; bases with no gene match: 20. CDR3 residues: CASSLPRQGIYNEHSPLHF. CDR3 DNA sequence: TGTGCCAGCAGTTTACCCCGACAGGGAATATACAACGAACACTCACCCCTCCACTTT.

This clonotype showed up just a few times. The chain recombines TRBV12-3 or TRBV12-4 with TRBJ2-3, with D possibly TRBD1 on 5 matching bases. Deletions cut 1 base from V and 7 bases from J, with 12 bases between. The CDR3 runs to 14 residues. The CDR3 is CASSLVQGSNTQYF. The CDR3 DNA sequence: TGTGCCAGCAGTTTAGTGCAGGGTTCTAATACGCAGTATTTT.

The CDR3, as DNA: TGTGCCAGCTCACCACAACAGGGATCAGGACAGCCCCAGCATTTT. Protein: CASSPQQGSGQPQHF. The chain joins TRBV18 to TRBJ1-5; D is possibly TRBD1 (6 bases). The germline gives CDR1 KGHSH, CDR2 LQKENI. This CDR3 region has 15 residues. Deletions cut 1 base from V and 7 bases from J, with 14 bases between.

This clonotype was seen a handful of times. The J gene is TRBJ1-5, the V gene TRBV29-1; 8 bases map to TRBD1. Trimming at V came to 6 bases and at J to 2 bases, leaving 9 bases not matched to a gene. Germline values: CDR1 SQVTM, CDR2 ANQGSEA. This CDR3 is 15 amino acids long. The CDR3 here is CSVKLQTGGNQPQHF. The CDR3 DNA sequence: TGCAGCGTGAAGTTACAGACAGGGGGCAATCAGCCCCAGCATTTT.

This clonotype was seen many times. The chain recombines TRBV12-3 or TRBV12-4 with TRBJ1-3, with no clear D. Trimming shortened V by 5 bases and J by 0 bases, and 11 bases separated the two germline ends. This CDR3 contains 15 residues. In DNA form, the CDR3 reads TGTGCCAGCAGTGGAACCCGATACTCTGGAAACACCATATATTTT. Translating it yields CASSGTRYSGNTIYF.

This clonotype was seen many times. V is TRBV12-5 and J is TRBJ2-6; D ambiguous. The CDR3 runs 17 residues. Germline V CDR1 and CDR2: LGHNT, FRNRAP. V was clipped by 2 bases and J by 0 bases, with 11 bases between them. CDR3 DNA: TGTGCTAGTGGTTTGTCTGGAATGAGCTCTGGGGCCAACGTCCTGACTTTC. It is translated as CASGLSGMSSGANVLTF.

This clonotype showed up just a few times. This chain links TRBV20-1 with TRBJ1-1; D not resolved. In germline, CDR1 is DFQATT, CDR2 SNEGSKA (reference sequence). The CDR3 length is 14 residues. Trimming stripped 5 bases from V and 0 bases from J, with 13 bases between. For the CDR3, the DNA is TGCAGTGCTCTCAAGGAAGCCCTGAACACTGAAGCTTTCTTT. It encodes CSALKEALNTEAFF.